This passage covers 12 T cell receptor beta chains from one sample sequenced in a study of cytomegalovirus exposure and HLA in healthy donors. PCR was performed using 60 Vbeta and 13 Jbeta primers. Repertoires were generated with immunoSEQ multiplex PCR, while TCRdb's copy carries only in-frame clones and drops some. Of approximately 150,000 clones in the sample, approximately 91% were seen once. Material: PBMCs. The receptors here all came from a woman between 40 and 50 years old in good health and CMV-seronegative.

This chain joins TRBV7-2 and TRBJ1-3; D may be TRBD1 (5 bases). In germline, CDR1 is SGHTA, CDR2 FQGNSA. The CDR3 is 15 amino acids. Trimming left V 1 base short and J 4 bases short, with 11 bases between. The CDR3 bases are TGTGCCAGCAGCTTAGTATCAGGGTCAGGAAACACCATATATTTT. Its protein product is CASSLVSGSGNTIYF.

This chain connects TRBV7-9 to TRBJ2-7; TRBD2 matches 7 bases. In germline, CDR1 is SEHNR, CDR2 FQNEAQ (reference sequence). The CDR3 totals 15 residues. The trim removed 4 bases at V and 0 bases at J, leaving 6 bases unmatched. For the CDR3, the DNA is TGTGCCAGCAGCTACGGAGCGGGAATCTCCTACGAGCAGTACTTC. Translated, it gives CASSYGAGISYEQYF.

The chain is built from TRBV6-5 and TRBJ1-1; D is undetermined. Germline values: CDR1 MNHEY, CDR2 SVGAGI. CDR3 size: 11 residues. V lost 3 bases and J lost 10, with 9 bases in between. CDR3 sequence reads: CASSYQRVAFF. In nucleotides, the CDR3 is TGTGCCAGCAGTTATCAACGGGTAGCTTTCTTT.

This chain joins TRBV7-9 and TRBJ2-1, with 14 bases aligning to TRBD2. The V and J ends lost 4 bases and 9 bases, in that order; junction bases with no gene match: 5. Per the germline V gene, CDR1 is SEHNR and CDR2 is FQNEAQ (reference sequence). This CDR3 has 15 amino acids. CDR3 sequence reads: CASSSTSGRALEQFF. The CDR3 coding sequence is TGTGCCAGCAGCTCGACTAGCGGGAGGGCCCTTGAGCAGTTCTTC. The variable domain in full, completed from reference TRBV7-9 and TRBJ2-1, reads DTGVSQNPRHKITKRGQNVTFRCDPISEHNRLYWYRQTLGQGPEFLTYFQNEAQLEKSRLLSDRFSAERPKGSFSTLEIQRTEQGDSAMYLCASSSTSGRALEQFFGPGTRLTVL.

In its sample, this clone was seen once. The V gene is TRBV13, the J gene TRBJ2-7, with a tentative D call TRBD2 (5 bases). CDR3 length: 14 residues. Germline V gene lookup returns CDR1 PRHDT and CDR2 FYEKMQ (reference sequence). The V end was cut by 0 bases, the J end by 3 bases, with 9 bases between. This chain's CDR3 is CASSLGGGLYEQYF. CDR3 DNA: TGTGCCAGCAGCTTAGGCGGAGGTCTCTACGAGCAGTACTTC.

This chain joins TRBV28 and TRBJ2-7, with D unclear. The germline V gene encodes CDR1 MDHEN and CDR2 SYDVKM. The CDR3 sequence is 11 residues long. Trimming took 6 bases from V and 3 from J, leaving 6 bases between them. CDR3 in DNA: TGTGCCAGCAGATTCCACTACGAGCAGTACTTC. As protein: CASRFHYEQYF.

The chain carries TRBV14 and TRBJ1-1, with a weak D call TRBD1 (6 bases). Trimming cost V 3 bases and J 3 bases, with 11 bases left between them. Germline V gives CDR1 SGHDN, CDR2 FVKESK. The CDR3 consists of 14 residues. The CDR3 sequence: CASSHRTVDTEAFF. The CDR3 nucleotides are TGTGCCAGCAGCCACAGGACAGTAGACACTGAAGCTTTCTTT.

The rearrangement links TRBV4-1 to TRBJ2-3, with D perhaps TRBD1 (6 bases). CDR1 and CDR2 (germline): MGHRA, YSYEKL. V lost 0 bases and J 9 bases, leaving 34 bases between the germline ends. This CDR3 is 21 amino acids long. In nucleotides, the CDR3 is TGCGCCAGCAGCCAAGATCAGGGCCCGAGAAGACAGGCCAAAGCAGTTGAGACGCAGTATTTT. It specifies CASSQDQGPRRQAKAVETQYF.

The J gene is TRBJ2-3, the V gene TRBV6-4; 12 nucleotides agree with TRBD2. CDR1 MRHNA and CDR2 SNTAGT come from the germline V gene. V dropped 8 bases and J dropped 2; count of bases not matched to a gene: 5. The CDR3 has 15 amino acids. CDR3: CASSGLAGTTDTQYF. CDR3 sequence (DNA): TGTGCCAGCTCCGGACTAGCGGGGACCACAGATACGCAGTATTTT.

The chain joins TRBV19 to TRBJ2-3, with 8 bases identical to TRBD1. V shed 7 bases, J shed 8 bases, and the junction held 8 bases outside the gene matches. Per germline, CDR1 LNHDA and CDR2 SQIVND (reference sequence). This CDR3 comprises 13 residues. Here the CDR3 DNA reads TGTGCCAGTACTACAGGGGGACTTGGTACGCAGTATTTT. Protein sequence: CASTTGGLGTQYF.

The chain recombines TRBV10-2 with TRBJ2-7; TRBD2 might be the D (5 bases). Germline V gene lookup returns CDR1 WSHSY and CDR2 SAAADI. The ends were cut back, 8 bases at V and 4 bases at J, with 15 bases in the middle. The CDR3 spans 13 residues. CDR3: CASGTAEKYEQYF. The CDR3 DNA is TGCGCCAGCGGTACAGCGGAGAAGTACGAGCAGTACTTC.

This clone was counted a few times. This rearrangement joins TRBV5-4 to TRBJ1-1, with D unresolved. CDR3 size: 13 residues. The V end was cut by 2 bases, the J end by 6 bases, with 11 bases between. Germline-derived CDR1 and CDR2 are SGHNT and YYREEE (reference sequence). CDR3 in DNA: TGTGCCAGCAGCTTCGCGGGGAGGGCTGAAGCTTTCTTT. It codes for CASSFAGRAEAFF.